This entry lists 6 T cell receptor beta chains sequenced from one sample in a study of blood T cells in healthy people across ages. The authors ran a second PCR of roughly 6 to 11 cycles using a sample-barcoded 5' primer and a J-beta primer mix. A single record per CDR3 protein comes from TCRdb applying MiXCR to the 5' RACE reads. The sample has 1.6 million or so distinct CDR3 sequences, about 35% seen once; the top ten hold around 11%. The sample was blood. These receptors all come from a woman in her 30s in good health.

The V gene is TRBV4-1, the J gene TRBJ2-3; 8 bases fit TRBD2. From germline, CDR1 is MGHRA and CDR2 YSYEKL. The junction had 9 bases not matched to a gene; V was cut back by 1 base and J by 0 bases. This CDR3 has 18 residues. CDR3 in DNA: TGCGCCAGCAGCCAAGGGGTCCCGCTAGCGGGTAGCACAGATACGCAGTATTTT. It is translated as CASSQGVPLAGSTDTQYF.

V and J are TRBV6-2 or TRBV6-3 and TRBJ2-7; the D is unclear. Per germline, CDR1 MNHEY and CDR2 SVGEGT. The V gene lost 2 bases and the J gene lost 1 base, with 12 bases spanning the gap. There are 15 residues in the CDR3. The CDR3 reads CASSYRETVSYEQYF. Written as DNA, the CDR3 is TGTGCCAGCAGTTACAGGGAAACAGTTTCCTACGAGCAGTACTTC.

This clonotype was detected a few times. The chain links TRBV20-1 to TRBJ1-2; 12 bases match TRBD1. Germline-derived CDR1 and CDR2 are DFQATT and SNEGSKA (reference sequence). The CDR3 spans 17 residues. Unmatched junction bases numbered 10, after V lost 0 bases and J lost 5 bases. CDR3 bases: TGCAGTGCTAGAGAGAGGGGGACAGGGGGCTTCTTTTATGGCTACACCTTC. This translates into CSARERGTGGFFYGYTF.

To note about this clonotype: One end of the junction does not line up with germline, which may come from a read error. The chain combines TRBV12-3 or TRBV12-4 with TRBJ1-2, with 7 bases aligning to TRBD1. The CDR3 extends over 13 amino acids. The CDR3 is CASSGTEFYGYTF. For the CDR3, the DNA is TGTGCCAGCAGTGGGACAGAATTCTATGGCTACACTTTC.

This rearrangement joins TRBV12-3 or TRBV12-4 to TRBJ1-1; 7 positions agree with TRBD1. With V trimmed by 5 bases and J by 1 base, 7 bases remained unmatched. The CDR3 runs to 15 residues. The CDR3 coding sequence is TGTGCCAGCAGTAACAACAGGGGCCAGAACACTGAAGCTTTCTTT. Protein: CASSNNRGQNTEAFF.

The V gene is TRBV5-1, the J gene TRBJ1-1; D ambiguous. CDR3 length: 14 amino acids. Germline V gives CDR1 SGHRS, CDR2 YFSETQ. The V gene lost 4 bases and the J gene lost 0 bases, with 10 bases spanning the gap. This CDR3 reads CASSRGSMNTEAFF. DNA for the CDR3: TGCGCCAGCAGCCGGGGATCTATGAACACTGAAGCTTTCTTT.